Sequencing of this T cell receptor beta chain was carried out in a study of graft-versus-host responses after intestinal transplantation. Findings and limits, study-wide: The study found high graft-versus-host to host-versus-graft clonal ratios in allografts of patients with graft-donor T cell macrochimerism.

Assay used: immunoSEQ multiplex PCR; TCRdb lists only in-frame clones, some missing. The table lists under 140,000 clones, about 94% of them singletons. The CDR3 consists of 12 residues. The germline V and J ends were trimmed by 4 bases and 5 bases, with 9 bases remaining between them. Germline V gene sequence: CDR1 SGHRS, CDR2 YFSETQ. As for this clone: Its antigen is still unknown.

V and J are TRBV5-1 and TRBJ1-1; D call uncertain. This clonotype was sampled from a human donor who received an intestinal transplant. The sample was unstimulated CD8+ T cells sorted from spleen or lymph node cells, taken before intestinal transplant. The DNA for the CDR3 is TGCGCCAGCAGCCCACGCGGGACTGAAGCTTTCTTT. Translation: CASSPRGTEAFF.